Listed below are T cell receptor beta chains from one sample, sequenced in a study of T cells in Graves' hyperthyroidism and ophthalmopathy. In TCRdb, the multiplex PCR reads were re-called with MiXCR into one record per CDR3 protein. The sample consists of about 690,000 distinct CDR3 sequences, 15% to 20% of them appearing once. The sample was blood. These receptors originate from a man aged 50 to 59 with Graves' hyperthyroidism. The CDR3 runs from the conserved cysteine through the conserved F or W. A D gene is named only where the DNA matches it firmly. Where a row states a size, it is once, few, many or the class of an expanded clone; other rows omit it.

TGTGCCAGCAGCACACCTTGGGATCCCAGCACAGATACGCAGTATTTT	CASSTPWDPSTDTQYF	NA	NA	16	TRBV6-1	TRBJ2-3
TGCGCCACCTCTGTAGGGGCCAATAATGAAAAACTGTTTTTT	CATSVGANNEKLFF	NA	NA	14	TRBV5-1	TRBJ1-4
TGTGCCAGCATTCATGGGAGGCCTGGGGAGCAGTACTTC	CASIHGRPGEQYF	many	NA	13	TRBV2	TRBJ2-7
TGTGCCAGCAGGTTGCGGCTCCCGAGAAATGAGCAGTTCTTC	CASRLRLPRNEQFF	few	NA	14	TRBV5-5	TRBJ2-1
TGTGCCAGCAGTTTATCCTCTCGAGGGGGGACTTTTGAGCAGTTCTTC	CASSLSSRGGTFEQFF	few	NA	16	TRBV28	TRBJ2-1
TGTGCCACCCTGGCCCCAGTCTTCGTTGGCTACACCTTC	CATLAPVFVGYTF	many	NA	13	TRBV28	TRBJ1-2
TGTGCCAGCAGTCACCCAGAAAGAAGGGATGGCTACACCTTC	CASSHPERRDGYTF	many	NA	14	TRBV28	TRBJ1-2
TGTGCCAGCAGTTTGATCTATCGGCGGGAGGGCACAGATACGCAGTATTTT	CASSLIYRREGTDTQYF	few	TRBD2	17	TRBV12-3/TRBV12-4	TRBJ2-3
TGTGCCAGCAGCTCACGGCCGGGCTCCTACAATGAGCAGTTCTTC	CASSSRPGSYNEQFF	NA	NA	15	TRBV9	TRBJ2-1
TGTGCCAGCAGTTACTTGGGGACTAGCATCACGAATGAGCAGTTCTTC	CASSYLGTSITNEQFF	many	TRBD2	16	TRBV6-2/TRBV6-3	TRBJ2-1
TGTGCCAGCAGCGGGGGACTAGCGGGAGTCACCGGGGAGCTGTTTTTT	CASSGGLAGVTGELFF	many	TRBD2	16	TRBV11-2	TRBJ2-2
TGTGCCTGGAGTTCCGAGGGAGGGCGGGGGCAGTTCTTC	CAWSSEGGRGQFF	many	TRBD2	13	TRBV30	TRBJ2-1
TGTGCCAGCAGTGTCACCGGGGCGAGCTCTGGAAACACCATATATTTT	CASSVTGASSGNTIYF	NA	NA	16	TRBV6-2/TRBV6-3	TRBJ1-3
TGTGCCAGCAGCTCAAGACAGGGTATAAATGATGGCTACACCTTC	CASSSRQGINDGYTF	many	TRBD1	15	TRBV11-2	TRBJ1-2
TGTGCCAGCAGTGAATTTATTGGGACCGGGCCTGAAGCTTTCTTT	CASSEFIGTGPEAFF	many	NA	15	TRBV6-1	TRBJ1-1
TGTGCCAGCAGCCAGCAGGATAGCAATCAGCCCCAGCATTTT	CASSQQDSNQPQHF	many	NA	14	TRBV3-1	TRBJ1-5